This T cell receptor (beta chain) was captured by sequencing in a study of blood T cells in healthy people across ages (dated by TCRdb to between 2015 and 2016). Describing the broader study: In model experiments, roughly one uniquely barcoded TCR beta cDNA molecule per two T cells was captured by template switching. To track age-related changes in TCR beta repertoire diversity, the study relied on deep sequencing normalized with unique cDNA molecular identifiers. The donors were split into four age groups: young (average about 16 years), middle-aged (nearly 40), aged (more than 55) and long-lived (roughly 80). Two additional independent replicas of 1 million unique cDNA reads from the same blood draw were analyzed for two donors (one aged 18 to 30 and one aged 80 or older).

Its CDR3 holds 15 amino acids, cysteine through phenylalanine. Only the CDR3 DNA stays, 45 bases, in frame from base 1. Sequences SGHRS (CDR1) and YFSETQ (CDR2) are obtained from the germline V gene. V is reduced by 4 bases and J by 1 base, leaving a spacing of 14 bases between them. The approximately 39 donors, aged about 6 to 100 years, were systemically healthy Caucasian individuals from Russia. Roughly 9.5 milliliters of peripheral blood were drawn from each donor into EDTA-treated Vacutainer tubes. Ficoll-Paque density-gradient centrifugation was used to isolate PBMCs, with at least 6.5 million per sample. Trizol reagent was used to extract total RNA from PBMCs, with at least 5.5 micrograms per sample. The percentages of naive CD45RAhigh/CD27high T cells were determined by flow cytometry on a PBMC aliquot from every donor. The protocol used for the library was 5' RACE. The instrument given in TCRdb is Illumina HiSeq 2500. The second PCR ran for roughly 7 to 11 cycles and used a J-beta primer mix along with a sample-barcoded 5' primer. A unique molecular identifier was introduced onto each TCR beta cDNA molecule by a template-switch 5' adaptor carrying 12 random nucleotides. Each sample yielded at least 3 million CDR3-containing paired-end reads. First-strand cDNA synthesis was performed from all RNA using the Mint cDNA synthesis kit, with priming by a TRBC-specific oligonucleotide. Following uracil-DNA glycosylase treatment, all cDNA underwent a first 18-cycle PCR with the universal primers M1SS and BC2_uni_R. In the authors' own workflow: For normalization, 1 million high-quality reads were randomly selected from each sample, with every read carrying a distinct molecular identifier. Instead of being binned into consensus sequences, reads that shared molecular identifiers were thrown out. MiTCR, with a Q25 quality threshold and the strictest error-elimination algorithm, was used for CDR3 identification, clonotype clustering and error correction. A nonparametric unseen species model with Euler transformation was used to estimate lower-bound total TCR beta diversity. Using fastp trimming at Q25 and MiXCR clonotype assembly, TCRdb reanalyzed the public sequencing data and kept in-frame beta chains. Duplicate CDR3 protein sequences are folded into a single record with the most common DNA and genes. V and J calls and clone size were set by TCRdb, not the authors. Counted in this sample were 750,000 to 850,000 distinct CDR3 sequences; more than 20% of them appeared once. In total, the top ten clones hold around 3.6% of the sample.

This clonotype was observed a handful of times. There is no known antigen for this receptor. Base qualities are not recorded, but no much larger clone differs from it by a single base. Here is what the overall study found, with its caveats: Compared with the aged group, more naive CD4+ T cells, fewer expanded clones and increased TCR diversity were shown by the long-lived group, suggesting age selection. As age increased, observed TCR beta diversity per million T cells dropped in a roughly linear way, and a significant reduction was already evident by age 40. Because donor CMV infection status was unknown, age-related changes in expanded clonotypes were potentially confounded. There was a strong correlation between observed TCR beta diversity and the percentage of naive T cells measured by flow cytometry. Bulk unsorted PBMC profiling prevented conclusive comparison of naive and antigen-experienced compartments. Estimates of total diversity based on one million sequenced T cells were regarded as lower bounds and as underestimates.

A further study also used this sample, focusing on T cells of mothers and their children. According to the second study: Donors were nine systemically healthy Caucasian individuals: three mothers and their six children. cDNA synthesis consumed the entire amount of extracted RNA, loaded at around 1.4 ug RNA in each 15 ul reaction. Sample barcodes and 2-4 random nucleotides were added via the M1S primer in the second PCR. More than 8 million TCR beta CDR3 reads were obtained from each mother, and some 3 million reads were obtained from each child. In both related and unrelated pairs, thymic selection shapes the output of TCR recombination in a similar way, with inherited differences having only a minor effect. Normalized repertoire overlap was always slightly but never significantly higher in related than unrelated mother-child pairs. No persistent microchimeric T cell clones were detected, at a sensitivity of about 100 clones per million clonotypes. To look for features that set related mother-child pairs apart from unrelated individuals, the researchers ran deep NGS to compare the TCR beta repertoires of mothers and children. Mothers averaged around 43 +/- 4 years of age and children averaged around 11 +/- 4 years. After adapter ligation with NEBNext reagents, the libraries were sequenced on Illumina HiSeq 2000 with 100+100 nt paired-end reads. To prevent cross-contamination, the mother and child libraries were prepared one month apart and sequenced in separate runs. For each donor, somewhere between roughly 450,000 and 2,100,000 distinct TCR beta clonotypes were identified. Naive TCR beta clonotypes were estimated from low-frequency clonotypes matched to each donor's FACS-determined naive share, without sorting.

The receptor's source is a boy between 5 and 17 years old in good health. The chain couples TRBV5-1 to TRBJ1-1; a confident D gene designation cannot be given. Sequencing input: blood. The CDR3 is CASSAGWTSNTEAFF. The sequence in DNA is TGCGCCAGCAGCGCCGGATGGACCTCGAACACTGAAGCTTTCTTT.